The source of this T cell receptor (beta chain) is a study of blood T cells in healthy people across ages. A J-beta primer mix and a sample-barcoded 5' primer were used in a second PCR of roughly 7 to 12 cycles. Using its own MiXCR run on the 5' RACE reads, TCRdb lists one record per CDR3 protein. The profile shows about 650,000 distinct CDR3 sequences, 32% of them singletons. At least ten counts were recorded for this clonotype. The CDR3 sequence is 15 residues long. V was pared by 7 bases and J by 6 bases, with 14 bases of the junction left unmatched. The sequence was collected from an elderly woman in good health. Sequences were obtained from blood. The chain has TRBV12-3 or TRBV12-4 and TRBJ2-7; 8 positions agree with TRBD1. The DNA of the CDR3 is TGTGCCAGCACCCCCCCGGGACAGGTTATTTCCGAGCAGTACTTC. Amino acids: CASTPPGQVISEQYF.